Each of the 18 T cell receptor beta chains below was sequenced from the same sample in a study of graft-versus-host responses after intestinal transplantation (dated by TCRdb to about 2021). Receptors were amplified or captured by the immunoSEQ multiplex PCR assay. TCRdb carries this immuneACCESS record with in-frame sequences only. Its versions omit some clonotypes, under half of them owing to an unresolved V gene in the studies checked, with the rest unexplained. The sample profile shows just under 55,000 clones; roughly nine tenths of them were found once. The top ten clonotypes cover roughly 5.5% of the sample. Source: PBMCs, taken around 95 weeks after intestinal transplant. The receptors shown here come from a human patient who received an intestinal transplant, so some T cells may come from the graft donor.

This chain links TRBV19 with TRBJ2-3; 8 bases match TRBD2. V lost 11 bases and J lost 1; bases outside the gene matches: 17. CDR1 LNHDA and CDR2 SQIVND come from the germline V gene (reference sequence). The CDR3 has 17 amino acids. The CDR3 DNA sequence: TGTGCCGCCGGCCCACCGTTCCGGACTAGCCGCACAGATACGCAGTATTTT. Translation gives CAAGPPFRTSRTDTQYF.

The rearrangement links TRBV5-1 to TRBJ2-7; TRBD1 matches at 9 bases. Germline lookup yields CDR1 SGHRS and CDR2 YFSETQ. The V and J ends lost 7 bases and 2 bases, in that order; junction bases with no gene match: 7. This CDR3 is 14 amino acids long. The CDR3 sequence is CASHNRDRAYEQYF. The CDR3 DNA sequence: TGCGCCAGCCACAACCGGGACAGGGCCTACGAGCAGTACTTC.

This chain connects TRBV18 to TRBJ2-6; D is undetermined. V lost 6 bases and J 0 bases, leaving 6 bases between the germline ends. The germline gives CDR1 KGHSH, CDR2 LQKENI. The CDR3 consists of 14 residues. This chain's CDR3 is CASSLSSGANVLTF. Here the CDR3 DNA reads TGTGCCAGCTCCCTAAGCTCTGGGGCCAACGTCCTGACTTTC.

The sample holds one count of this clone. This chain joins TRBV19 and TRBJ1-5, with 7 bases lining up with TRBD1. This CDR3 is 14 amino acids long. V trimming: 5 bases; J trimming: 5 bases; junction bases outside the gene matches: 6. Germline V gene data show CDR1 as LNHDA and CDR2 as SQIVND (reference sequence). The chain's CDR3 is CASSPEGAHQPQHF. Here the CDR3 DNA reads TGTGCCAGTAGTCCCGAGGGGGCCCATCAGCCCCAGCATTTT. Complete variable domain (other parts from reference TRBV19 and TRBJ1-5): DGGITQSPKYLFRKEGQNVTLSCEQNLNHDAMYWYRQDPGQGLRLIYYSQIVNDFQKGDIAEGYSVSREKKESFPLTVTSAQKNPTAFYLCASSPEGAHQPQHFGDGTRLSIL.

J is TRBJ2-2 and V is TRBV21-1; TRBD2 is the table's D call and was not checked against the DNA. TRBV21-1 is described as a pseudogene. There are 17 residues in the CDR3. CDR3 nucleotide sequence: TGTGCCAGCAGCATTTCTTCTAGGTCCACGAACACCGGGGAGCTGTTTTTT. Translation gives CASSISSRSTNTGELFF.

The J gene is TRBJ2-3, the V gene TRBV7-9; the D gene is possibly TRBD2 (6 bases). The CDR3 extends over 16 amino acids. V shed 5 bases and J shed 0 bases, with 15 bases lying between them. Germline V gene sequence: CDR1 SEHNR, CDR2 FQNEAQ (reference sequence). The CDR3 DNA is TGTGCCAGCAGCCCCTTCCAGGCGGGGAGCACAGATACGCAGTATTTT. This codes for CASSPFQAGSTDTQYF.

The chain couples TRBV11-3 to TRBJ2-3, with unresolved D. Germline V CDR1 and CDR2: SGHNT, YENEEA. The CDR3 length is 13 residues. V gave up 6 bases and J gave up 1 base, with 8 bases separating them. The CDR3 loop reads CASRPAGTDTQYF. CDR3 in DNA: TGTGCCAGCAGGCCAGCTGGCACAGATACGCAGTATTTT.

This clone was counted once. This chain joins TRBV6-4 and TRBJ2-2; no clear D. This CDR3 is built from 16 residues. Germline-derived CDR1 and CDR2 are MRHNA and SNTAGT. Between the trimmed V and J ends, which lost 4 bases and 2 bases, there was a span of 14 bases. The CDR3 reads CASSVEWILNTGELFF. Written as DNA, the CDR3 is TGTGCCAGCAGTGTGGAGTGGATCCTTAACACCGGGGAGCTGTTTTTT.

The chain is built from TRBV7-6 and TRBJ2-2; D gene ambiguous. Trimming removed 5 bases from V and 5 bases from J, with 3 bases in between. Germline V gene sequence: CDR1 SGHVS, CDR2 FNYEAQ. This CDR3 spans 11 amino acids. This CDR3 reads CASSTTGELFF. CDR3 sequence (DNA): TGTGCCAGCAGCACAACCGGGGAGCTGTTTTTT.

V gene TRBV6-5 combines with J gene TRBJ2-5; D might be TRBD2 (6 bases). The germline V gene encodes CDR1 MNHEY and CDR2 SVGAGI. The CDR3 has 13 amino acids. V gave up 5 bases and J gave up 3 bases, with 10 bases separating them. The CDR3 reads CASSRLGEETQYF. CDR3 DNA: TGTGCCAGCAGTCGACTAGGCGAAGAGACCCAGTACTTC.

The chain combines TRBV4-1 with TRBJ2-7, with 7 bases identical to TRBD2. Looked up from germline, CDR1 is MGHRA and CDR2 is YSYEKL. CDR3 length: 14 amino acids. The junction had 6 bases not matched to a gene; V was cut back by 3 bases and J by 4 bases. The CDR3 reads CASSQWEGQYEQYF. CDR3 in DNA: TGCGCCAGCAGCCAGTGGGAGGGCCAGTACGAGCAGTACTTC.

The chain employs TRBV2 and TRBJ1-4; D not resolved. Trimming left V 3 bases short and J 7 bases short, with 6 bases between. Germline CDR1 and CDR2: SNHLY and FYNNEI. CDR3 length: 12 amino acids. CDR3 loop: CASSESVEKLFF. In nucleotides, the CDR3 is TGTGCCAGCAGTGAGTCGGTTGAAAAACTGTTTTTT.

The chain combines TRBV13 with TRBJ2-7; the match to TRBD1 covers 10 bases. The germline V gene has CDR1 PRHDT and CDR2 FYEKMQ (reference sequence). The CDR3 sequence is 14 residues long. The V gene end was trimmed by 6 bases and the J gene end by 5 bases; junction bases not matched to a gene: 7. CDR3 nucleotide sequence: TGTGCCAGCAGGGACTCCGGGACAGGGGACGAGCAGTACTTC. This encodes CASRDSGTGDEQYF. Together with reference TRBV13 and TRBJ2-7, the CDR3 gives the full variable domain: AAGVIQSPRHLIKEKRETATLKCYPIPRHDTVYWYQQGPGQDPQFLISFYEKMQSDKGSIPDRFSAQQFSDYHSELNMSSLELGDSALYFCASRDSGTGDEQYFGPGTRLTVT.

CDR3 in DNA: TGCAGCGTTGAGCCGGGACAGGGGGGGGTCGTATCGAAGACCCAGTACTTC. Its translation is CSVEPGQGGVVSKTQYF. V and J are TRBV29-1 and TRBJ2-5; TRBD1 aligns across 11 bases. The junction had 15 bases not matched to a gene; V was cut back by 3 bases and J by 6 bases. In germline, CDR1 is SQVTM, CDR2 ANQGSEA. The CDR3 consists of 17 residues. The full variable domain, with the rest looked up from reference TRBV29-1 and TRBJ2-5, is SAVISQKPSRDICQRGTSLTIQCQVDSQVTMMFWYRQQPGQSLTLIATANQGSEATYESGFVIDKFPISRPNLTFSTLTVSNMSPEDSSIYLCSVEPGQGGVVSKTQYFGPGTRLLVL.

V usage is TRBV30 and J usage is TRBJ1-1, with TRBD1 matching 10 bases. V lost 3 bases, J lost 1 base, and 14 bases stayed unmatched. Germline assignment: CDR1 GTSNPN and CDR2 SVGIG (reference sequence). The CDR3 runs 18 residues. The CDR3 coding sequence is TGTGCCTGGAGAGGCCTTGGGACAGGGGCCCTTAAGAACACTGAAGCTTTCTTT. Its protein product is CAWRGLGTGALKNTEAFF.

The chain carries TRBV6-5 and TRBJ2-7; 9 nucleotides agree with TRBD1. V shed 6 bases and J 1 base; nucleotides not matched to a gene: 7. Germline V lookup: CDR1 MNHEY, CDR2 SVGAGI. The CDR3 has 15 amino acids. CDR3 residues: CASRAAGTGSYEQYF. The DNA of the CDR3 is TGTGCCAGCAGGGCCGCCGGGACAGGGTCCTACGAGCAGTACTTC.

The rearrangement links TRBV6-5 to TRBJ2-1; no clear D. Germline V lookup: CDR1 MNHEY, CDR2 SVGAGI. V lost 1 base to trimming and J lost 5 bases, with 6 bases between them. The CDR3 has 13 amino acids. The CDR3 region has the DNA TGTGCCAGCAGTTACTGGGGAAACAATGAGCAGTTCTTC. This codes for CASSYWGNNEQFF.

The J gene is TRBJ1-1, the V gene TRBV30, with 11 bases lining up with TRBD1. Germline-derived CDR1 and CDR2 are GTSNPN and SVGIG (reference sequence). The CDR3 loop spans 13 amino acids. Unmatched junction bases numbered 2, after V lost 2 bases and J lost 6 bases. CDR3 protein: CAWSRTGGSEAFF. In DNA form, the CDR3 reads TGTGCCTGGAGTCGGACAGGGGGCTCTGAAGCTTTCTTT. The whole variable domain, filled in from reference TRBV30 and TRBJ1-1, reads SQTIHQWPATLVQPVGSPLSLECTVEGTSNPNLYWYRQAAGRGLQLLFYSVGIGQISSEVPQNLSASRPQDRQFILSSKKLLLSDSGFYLCAWSRTGGSEAFFGQGTRLTVV.